Detailed here is one T cell receptor beta chain. This specimen belongs to a study of T cell responses to AZD1222 COVID-19 vaccine. The CDR3 sequence is 15 residues long. The V and J ends lost 5 bases and 0 bases, in that order; junction bases with no gene match: 3. Germline assignment: CDR1 SGHVS and CDR2 FQNEAQ. TCRdb keeps only in-frame clones here, not all; method: immunoSEQ multiplex PCR. The sample shows about 170,000 clones, just under 95% of them seen only once. The receptor comes from an adult in good health. The V and J genes are TRBV7-8 and TRBJ2-2; TRBD2 agrees at 7 bases. The starting material was peripheral blood, obtained on day 0 of AZD1222 vaccination. DNA of the CDR3: TGTGCCAGCAGCCCAAGCGGGACGAACACCGGGGAGCTGTTTTTT. Translated: CASSPSGTNTGELFF.